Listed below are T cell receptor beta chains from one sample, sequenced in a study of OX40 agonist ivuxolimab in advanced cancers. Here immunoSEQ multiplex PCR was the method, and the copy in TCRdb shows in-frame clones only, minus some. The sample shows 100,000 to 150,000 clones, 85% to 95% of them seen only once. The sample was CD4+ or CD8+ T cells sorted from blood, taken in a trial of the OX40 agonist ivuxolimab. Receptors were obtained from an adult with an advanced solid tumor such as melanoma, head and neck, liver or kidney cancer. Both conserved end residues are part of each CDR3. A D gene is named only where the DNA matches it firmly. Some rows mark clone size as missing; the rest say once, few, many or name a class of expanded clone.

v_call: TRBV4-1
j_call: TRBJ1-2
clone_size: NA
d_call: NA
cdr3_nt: TGCGCCAGCAGCCAGGCCGGACTCGGAAGGGCGGGAGGCTACACCTTC
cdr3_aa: CASSQAGLGRAGGYTF

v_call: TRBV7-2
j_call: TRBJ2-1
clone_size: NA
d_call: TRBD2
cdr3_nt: TGTGCCAGCAGCTTAGTCAGAGGGACTAGCGGATACAATGAGCAGTTCTTC
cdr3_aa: CASSLVRGTSGYNEQFF

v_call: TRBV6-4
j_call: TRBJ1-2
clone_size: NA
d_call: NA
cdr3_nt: TGTGCCAGCAGTGAAATGACAGGTTCAGGTGGCTACACCTTC
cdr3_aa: CASSEMTGSGGYTF

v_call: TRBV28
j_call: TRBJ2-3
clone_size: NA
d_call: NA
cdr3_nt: TGTGCCAGCAGTGACACAGATACGCAGTATTTT
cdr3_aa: CASSDTDTQYF

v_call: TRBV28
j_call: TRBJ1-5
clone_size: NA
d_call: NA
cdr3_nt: TGTGCCAGCAGTTTGCGAGGATTTGACAATCAGCCCCAGCATTTT
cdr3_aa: CASSLRGFDNQPQHF

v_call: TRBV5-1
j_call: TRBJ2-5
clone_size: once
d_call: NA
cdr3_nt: TGCGCCAGCAGCTTGGATGAGCAGTACTTC
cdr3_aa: CASSLDEQYF

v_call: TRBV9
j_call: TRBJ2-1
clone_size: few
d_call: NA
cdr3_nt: TGTGCCAGCAGTACTCCTGGGCTCCACAATGAGCAGTTCTTC
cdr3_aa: CASSTPGLHNEQFF

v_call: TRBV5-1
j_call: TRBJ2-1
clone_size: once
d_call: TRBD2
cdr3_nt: TGCGCCAGCAGCTTGACTAGCGGGAACCTCTACAATGAGCAGTTCTTC
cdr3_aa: CASSLTSGNLYNEQFF

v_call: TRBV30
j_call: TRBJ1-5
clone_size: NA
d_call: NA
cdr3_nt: TGTGCCTGGAGTTCCCAGGGATTTCAGCCCCAGCATTTT
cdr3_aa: CAWSSQGFQPQHF

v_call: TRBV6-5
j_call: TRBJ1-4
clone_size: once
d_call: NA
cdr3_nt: TGTGCCAGCCGTTCCGGGGCCTCCCGGAGTGAAAAACTGTTTTTT
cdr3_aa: CASRSGASRSEKLFF

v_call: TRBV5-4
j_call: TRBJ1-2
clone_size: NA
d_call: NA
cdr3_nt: TGTGCCAGCAGCCCTGGGGCAGGCTTCGCTAGCTATGGCTACACCTTC
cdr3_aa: CASSPGAGFASYGYTF

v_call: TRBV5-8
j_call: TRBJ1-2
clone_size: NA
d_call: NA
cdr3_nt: TGTGCCACCTTACCACAGGGAAGGCAACGGGACTATGGCTACACCTTC
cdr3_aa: CATLPQGRQRDYGYTF

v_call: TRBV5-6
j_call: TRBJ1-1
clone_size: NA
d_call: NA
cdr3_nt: TGTGCCAGCGGACGGGCCCCTAGGACTGAAGCTTTCTTT
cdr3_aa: CASGRAPRTEAFF

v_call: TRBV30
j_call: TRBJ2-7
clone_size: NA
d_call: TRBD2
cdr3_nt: TGTGCCTTAAATAGCGGGGGGTCCTACGAGCAGTACTTC
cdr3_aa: CALNSGGSYEQYF

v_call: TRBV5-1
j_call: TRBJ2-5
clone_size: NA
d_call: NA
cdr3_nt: TGCGCCAGCAGCTTGGAACAAGAGACCCAGTACTTC
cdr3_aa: CASSLEQETQYF

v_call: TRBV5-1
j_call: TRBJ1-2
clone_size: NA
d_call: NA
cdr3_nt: TGCGCCAGCAGCTTGTCTCAGGGTATAGGCTACACCTTC
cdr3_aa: CASSLSQGIGYTF

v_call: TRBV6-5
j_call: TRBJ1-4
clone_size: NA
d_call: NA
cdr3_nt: TGTGCCAGCAGTTTTGGCCCTGCAACTAATGAAAAACTGTTTTTT
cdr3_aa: CASSFGPATNEKLFF

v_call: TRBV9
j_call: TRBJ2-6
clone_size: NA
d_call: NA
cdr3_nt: TGTGCCAGCAGCGTAGGTGGGGGGCCGGTTCTCTCTGGGGCCAACGTCCTGACTTTC
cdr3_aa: CASSVGGGPVLSGANVLTF

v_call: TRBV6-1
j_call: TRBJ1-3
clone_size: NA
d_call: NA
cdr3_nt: TGTGCCAGCAGGGGATCCTACTCTGGAAACACCATATATTTT
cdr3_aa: CASRGSYSGNTIYF

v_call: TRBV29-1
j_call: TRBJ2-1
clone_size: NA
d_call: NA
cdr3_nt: TGCAGCGTTGCCACGATCGTCAATGAGCAGTTCTTC
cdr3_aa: CSVATIVNEQFF

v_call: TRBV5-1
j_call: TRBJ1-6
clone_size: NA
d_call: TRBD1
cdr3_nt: TGCGCCAGCAGCTTGGCCTCAGGGGGCTCAAATTCACCCCTCCACTTT
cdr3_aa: CASSLASGGSNSPLHF

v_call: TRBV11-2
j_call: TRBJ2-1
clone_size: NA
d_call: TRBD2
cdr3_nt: TGTGCCAGCAGCTCGGGGTGGGGCGGGAGGCTCTACAATGAGCAGTTCTTC
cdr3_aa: CASSSGWGGRLYNEQFF

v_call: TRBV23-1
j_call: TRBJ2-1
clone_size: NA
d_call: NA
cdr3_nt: TGCGCCAGCAGTCACCGGAAGGGTTATGGCTACAATGAGCAGTTCTTC
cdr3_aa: CASSHRKGYGYNEQFF

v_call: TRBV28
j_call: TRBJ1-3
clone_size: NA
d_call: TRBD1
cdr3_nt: TGTGCCAGCAGTGGGGGGACAGGGGGCTCTGGAAACACCATATATTTT
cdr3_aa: CASSGGTGGSGNTIYF

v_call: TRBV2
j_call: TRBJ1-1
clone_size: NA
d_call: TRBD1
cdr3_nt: TGTGCCAGCAGACACGGGACAGGGGCTTTGAGTAACACTGAAGCTTTCTTT
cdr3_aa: CASRHGTGALSNTEAFF

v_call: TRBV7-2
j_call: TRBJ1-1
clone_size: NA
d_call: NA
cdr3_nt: TGTGCCAGCAGCCTGGTCGGTGGGGGGAACACTGAAGCTTTCTTT
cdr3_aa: CASSLVGGGNTEAFF

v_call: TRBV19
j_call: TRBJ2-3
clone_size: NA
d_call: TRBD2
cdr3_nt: TGTGCCAGTAGTAACCACGGGACTAGCGCAAGCACAGATACGCAGTATTTT
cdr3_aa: CASSNHGTSASTDTQYF

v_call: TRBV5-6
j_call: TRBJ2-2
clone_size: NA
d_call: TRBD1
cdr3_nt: TGTGCCAGCAGGACGGGACAGGGGAACACCGGGGAGCTGTTTTTT
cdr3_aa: CASRTGQGNTGELFF

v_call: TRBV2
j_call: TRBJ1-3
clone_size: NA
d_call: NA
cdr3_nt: TGTGCCAGCAGTGAAAGCGGCAGCCTCTCTGGAAACACCATATATTTT
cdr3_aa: CASSESGSLSGNTIYF

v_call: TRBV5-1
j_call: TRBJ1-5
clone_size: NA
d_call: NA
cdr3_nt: TGCGCCAGCAGCTTCGGGGTGGATCAGCCCCAGCATTTT
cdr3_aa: CASSFGVDQPQHF

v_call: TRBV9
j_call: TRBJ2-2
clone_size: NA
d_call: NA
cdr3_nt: TGTGCCAGCACCTTACTTGCGAACACCGGGGAGCTGTTTTTT
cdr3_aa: CASTLLANTGELFF

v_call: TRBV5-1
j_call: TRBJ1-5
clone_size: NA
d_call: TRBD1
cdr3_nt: TGCGCCAGCAGCTTGGGTCCCCCGGGACAGGGCAATCAGCCCCAGCATTTT
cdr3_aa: CASSLGPPGQGNQPQHF

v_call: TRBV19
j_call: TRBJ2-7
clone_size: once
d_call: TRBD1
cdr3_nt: TGTGCCAGTAGTGCCCGGGACAGAACCTACGAGCAGTACTTC
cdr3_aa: CASSARDRTYEQYF

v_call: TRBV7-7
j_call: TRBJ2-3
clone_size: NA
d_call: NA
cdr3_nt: TGTGCTAGCAGCTTAGGCGGAGGTGGGACAGATACGCAGTATTTT
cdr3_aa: CASSLGGGGTDTQYF

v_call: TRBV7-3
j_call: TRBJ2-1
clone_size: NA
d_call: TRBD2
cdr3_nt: TGTGCCAGCAGCCGCCGGACTAGCGGAGGGGATGAGCAGTTCTTC
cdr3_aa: CASSRRTSGGDEQFF

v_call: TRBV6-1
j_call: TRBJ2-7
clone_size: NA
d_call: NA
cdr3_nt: TGTGCCAGCAGTGAATGGGGAGGCTTCTACGAGCAGTACTTC
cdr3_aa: CASSEWGGFYEQYF

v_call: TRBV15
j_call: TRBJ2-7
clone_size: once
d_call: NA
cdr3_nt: TGTGCCACCAGCAGAGGGGGCAGGGGAGGAACCTACGAGCAGTACTTC
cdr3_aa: CATSRGGRGGTYEQYF

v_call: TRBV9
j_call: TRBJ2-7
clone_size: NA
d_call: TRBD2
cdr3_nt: TGTGCCAGCAGCGTCGGACTAGCGGGAGACGAGCAGTACTTC
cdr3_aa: CASSVGLAGDEQYF

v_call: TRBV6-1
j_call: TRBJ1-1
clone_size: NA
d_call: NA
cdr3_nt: TGTGCCAGCAGTGAAGCGCCTATGACTGTGGGCACTGAAGCTTTCTTT
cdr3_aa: CASSEAPMTVGTEAFF